A single sample gave rise to the 10 T cell receptor beta chains below, sequenced in a study of shared clonotypes between healthy human individuals. Assay used: immunoSEQ multiplex PCR; TCRdb lists only in-frame clones, some missing. Counted here are a few hundred thousand clones, less than 98% occurring once; the ten biggest clones make up around 0.06%. The sample was naive CD4+ T cells sorted from blood. Subset meaning: CD45RA+ positively selected. The receptors originated from a woman in her twenties or thirties in good health.

The chain joins TRBV30 to TRBJ1-6, with D perhaps matching TRBD1 (5 bases). V lost 5 bases to trimming and J lost 8 bases, with 10 bases between them. This CDR3 contains 12 residues. Germline assignment: CDR1 GTSNPN and CDR2 SVGIG (reference sequence). The CDR3 loop is CAWQTADSPLHF. CDR3 DNA sequence: TGTGCCTGGCAGACAGCCGATTCACCCCTCCACTTT.

This chain connects TRBV6-5 to TRBJ2-1; 12 bases are a match to TRBD2. J lost 4 bases, V lost 6 bases, and 4 bases had no gene match. The germline CDR1 and CDR2 sequences are MNHEY and SVGAGI. The CDR3 is made up of 15 amino acids. The chain's CDR3 is CASSQGLAGYNEQFF. The CDR3, as DNA: TGTGCCAGCAGCCAAGGACTAGCGGGGTACAATGAGCAGTTCTTC.

This clone was picked up one time. The chain recombines TRBV5-1 with TRBJ2-3; 10 nucleotides match TRBD2. The length of the CDR3 is 15 residues. The V gene end was trimmed by 1 base and the J gene end by 4 bases; junction bases not matched to a gene: 3. Germline CDR1 SGHRS, CDR2 YFSETQ. The CDR3 here is CASSLLAGVSDTQYF. CDR3 DNA sequence: TGCGCCAGCAGCTTGCTAGCGGGAGTCTCAGATACGCAGTATTTT.

The CDR3: CASTRDVRGATSTDTQYF. The DNA of the CDR3 is TGTGCCAGCACCCGCGATGTGCGGGGGGCGACTAGCACAGATACGCAGTATTTT. V is TRBV9 and J is TRBJ2-3; 8 bases match TRBD2. Germline CDR1 is SGDLS and CDR2 is YYNGEE. V was pared by 6 bases and J by 0 bases, with 15 bases of the junction left unmatched. The CDR3 length is 18 residues.

The chain employs TRBV5-1 and TRBJ2-1; 8 nucleotides agree with TRBD2. Per the germline V gene, CDR1 is SGHRS and CDR2 is YFSETQ. Trimming at V came to 4 bases and at J to 5 bases, leaving 8 bases not matched to a gene. This CDR3 spans 15 amino acids. CDR3 nucleotide sequence: TGCGCCAGCAGCCTAACTAGCGGAGTCAACAATGAGCAGTTCTTC. Encoded protein: CASSLTSGVNNEQFF.

The V and J genes are TRBV7-8 and TRBJ2-7, with 8 bases lining up with TRBD2. Germline V lookup: CDR1 SGHVS, CDR2 FQNEAQ. This CDR3 region has 14 residues. J gave up 6 bases and V 2 bases, and 6 bases lay outside the gene matches. The CDR3 is CASSLFGRAAEQYF. CDR3 nucleotides: TGTGCCAGCAGCTTATTCGGGAGGGCCGCCGAGCAGTACTTC.

The CDR3: CASRITSGVNEQFF. CDR3 DNA: TGTGCCAGCAGGATTACTAGCGGGGTCAATGAGCAGTTCTTC. The V call is TRBV11-2, the J call TRBJ2-1, with 10 bases that match TRBD2. Trimming cost V 6 bases and J 6 bases; bases outside gene matches: 5. Germline V CDR1 and CDR2: SGHAT, FQNNGV. The CDR3 length is 14 residues. Full variable domain (outside the CDR3, taken from reference TRBV11-2 and TRBJ2-1): EAGVAQSPRYKIIEKRQSVAFWCNPISGHATLYWYQQILGQGPKLLIQFQNNGVVDDSQLPKDRFSAERLKGVDSTLKIQPAKLEDSAVYLCASRITSGVNEQFFGPGTRLTVL.

The rearrangement joins TRBV10-1 to TRBJ2-1; D might be TRBD2 (7 bases). V was cut by 0 bases and J by 8 bases, with 14 bases left in between. The CDR3 contains 15 residues. Germline V gene lookup returns CDR1 WNHNN and CDR2 SYGVQD (reference sequence). CDR3 bases: TGCGCCAGCAGTGAGTCGACGTGGGAGGGGGATGAGCAGTTCTTC. This codes for CASSESTWEGDEQFF.

The chain combines TRBV5-1 with TRBJ1-4, with unresolved D. Germline values: CDR1 SGHRS, CDR2 YFSETQ. The V gene lost 0 bases and the J gene lost 5 bases, with 8 bases spanning the gap. The CDR3 length is 14 residues. The CDR3 region is CASSLGTVNEKLFF. DNA of the CDR3: TGCGCCAGCAGCTTGGGAACGGTGAATGAAAAACTGTTTTTT.

J is TRBJ2-7 and V is TRBV14; 7 bases are shared with TRBD2. The V segment lost 0 bases and the J segment 0 bases; nucleotides outside the gene matches: 11. Germline V CDR1 and CDR2: SGHDN, FVKESK. The CDR3 has 18 amino acids. The CDR3 loop reads CASSQDRGSVLPSYEQYF. DNA for the CDR3: TGTGCCAGCAGCCAAGATCGCGGGAGTGTATTACCCTCCTACGAGCAGTACTTC.